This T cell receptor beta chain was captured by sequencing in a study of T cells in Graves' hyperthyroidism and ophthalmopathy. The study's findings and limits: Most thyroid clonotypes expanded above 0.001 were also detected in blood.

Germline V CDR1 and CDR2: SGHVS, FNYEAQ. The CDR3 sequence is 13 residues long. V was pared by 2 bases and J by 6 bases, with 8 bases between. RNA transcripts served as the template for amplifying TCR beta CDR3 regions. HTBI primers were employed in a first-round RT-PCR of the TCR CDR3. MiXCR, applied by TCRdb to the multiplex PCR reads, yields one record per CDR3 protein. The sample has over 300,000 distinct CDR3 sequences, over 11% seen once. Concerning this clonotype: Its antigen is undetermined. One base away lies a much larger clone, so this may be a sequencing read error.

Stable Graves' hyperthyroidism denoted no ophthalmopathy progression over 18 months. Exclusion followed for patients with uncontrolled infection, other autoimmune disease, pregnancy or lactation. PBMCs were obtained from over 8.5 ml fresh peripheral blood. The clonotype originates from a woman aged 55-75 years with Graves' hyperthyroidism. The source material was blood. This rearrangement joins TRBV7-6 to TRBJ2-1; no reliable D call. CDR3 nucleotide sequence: TGTGCCAGCAGCTTATGGCAAAGCAATGAGCAGTTCTTC. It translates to CASSLWQSNEQFF.